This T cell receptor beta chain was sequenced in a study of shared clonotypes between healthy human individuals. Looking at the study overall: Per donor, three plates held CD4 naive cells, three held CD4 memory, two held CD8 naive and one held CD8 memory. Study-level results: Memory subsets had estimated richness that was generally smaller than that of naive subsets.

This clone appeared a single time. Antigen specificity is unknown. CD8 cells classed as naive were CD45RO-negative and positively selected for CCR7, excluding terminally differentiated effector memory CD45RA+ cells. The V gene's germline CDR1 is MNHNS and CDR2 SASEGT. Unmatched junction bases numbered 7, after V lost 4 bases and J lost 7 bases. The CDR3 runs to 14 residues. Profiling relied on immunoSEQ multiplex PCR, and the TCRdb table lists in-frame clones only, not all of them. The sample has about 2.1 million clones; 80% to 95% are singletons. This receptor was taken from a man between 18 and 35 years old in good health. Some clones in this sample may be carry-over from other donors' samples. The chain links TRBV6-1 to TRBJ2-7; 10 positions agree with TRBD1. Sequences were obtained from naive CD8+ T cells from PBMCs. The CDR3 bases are TGTGCCAGCAGTGGCCTGGGACAGGGGTGGGAGCAGTACTTC. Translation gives CASSGLGQGWEQYF.